This TCR beta chain was profiled in a study of read filtering for tumor transcriptome and immune sequencing. Study in general: Patients were 17 male and some 15 female, mean age approximately 70 years, range roughly 45 to 85. Transcriptome libraries were built from DNase-treated RNA.

From around 440 ng of RNA, a library with molecular barcoded alpha/delta and beta/gamma adaptors was made. TCRdb reprocessed the reads via MiXCR and lists one record per CDR3 protein. The table lists over 45,000 distinct CDR3 sequences, 20% to 25% of them singletons, with about 17% in the top ten. This clonotype has a count of ten or more. Its target is not known. The CDR3 does not end in the conserved phenylalanine or tryptophan, so this is likely a read error. Sampling of bone marrow took place during active disease in every patient. This CDR3 has 16 residues. With V trimmed by 6 bases and J by 6 bases, 12 bases remained unmatched. Germline lookup yields CDR1 MNHEY and CDR2 SMNVEV (reference sequence). General observations from the study: Single-read clonotypes: 80% to 90% of IR-seq clonotypes (around 3.6% of reads), 65% to 75% of RNA-seq clonotypes (approximately 43% of reads).

The specimen was a population of CD138-negative cells sorted from bone marrow. The V call is TRBV27, the J call TRBJ2-7; 12 nucleotides match TRBD2. The clonotype was recovered from a donor over 35 with multiple myeloma. The CDR3 DNA sequence: TGTGCCAGCAGCGTACATCTAGCGGGGGGGCCCGTCGAGCAGTACTCC. It yields the protein CASSVHLAGGPVEQYS.